Shown below are 26 T cell receptor beta chains from a single sample sequenced in a study of response to subunit inactivated influenza vaccine. MiXCR, applied by TCRdb to the RT-PCR reads, yields one record per CDR3 protein. The sample lists over 800,000 distinct CDR3 sequences; approximately 21% were seen once. The starting material was PBMCs from blood, obtained around 5 days after vaccination. These receptor sequences come from a middle-aged man who received an inactivated influenza vaccine.

The chain uses TRBV5-1 and TRBJ2-7; D uncertain. The CDR3 runs 15 residues. V was pared by 1 base and J by 0 bases, with 11 bases between. In germline, CDR1 is SGHRS, CDR2 YFSETQ. The CDR3 sequence: CASSLRLTNSYEQYF. CDR3 nucleotide sequence: TGCGCCAGCAGCTTGAGGCTGACCAACTCCTACGAGCAGTACTTC. The full variable domain, in which reference TRBV5-1 and TRBJ2-7 provide the parts outside the CDR3, is KAGVTQTPRYLIKTRGQQVTLSCSPISGHRSVSWYQQTPGQGLQFLFEYFSETQRNKGNFPGRFSGRQFSNSRSEMNVSTLELGDSALYLCASSLRLTNSYEQYFGPGTRLTVT.

The chain combines TRBV5-1 with TRBJ1-4; no reliable D call. Germline V lookup: CDR1 SGHRS, CDR2 YFSETQ. V dropped 1 base and J dropped 3 bases, with 13 bases sitting between them. The CDR3 has 16 residues. As DNA, the CDR3 is TGCGCCAGCAGCTTGAGCGGGCGATCGTCTAATGAAAAACTGTTTTTT. Encoded protein: CASSLSGRSSNEKLFF. The full variable domain, its missing parts supplied by reference TRBV5-1 and TRBJ1-4, is KAGVTQTPRYLIKTRGQQVTLSCSPISGHRSVSWYQQTPGQGLQFLFEYFSETQRNKGNFPGRFSGRQFSNSRSEMNVSTLELGDSALYLCASSLSGRSSNEKLFFGSGTQLSVL.

On this clonotype: One junction end disagrees with the germline gene, perhaps due to a read error. The genes are TRBV3-1 and TRBJ2-1; D ambiguous. In germline, CDR1 is LGHDT, CDR2 YNNKEL (reference sequence). This CDR3 contains 13 residues. The CDR3: CASSEDIHNEQFF. In DNA, the CDR3 is TGTGCCAGCAGCGAAGACATCCACAATGAGCAGTTCTTC.

This chain joins TRBV3-1 and TRBJ2-3, with D maybe TRBD1 (8 bases). CDR1 LGHDT and CDR2 YNNKEL come from the germline V gene (reference sequence). The CDR3 loop spans 13 amino acids. The V and J ends lost 5 bases and 4 bases respectively, with 10 bases between them. The CDR3 nucleotides are TGTGCCAGCAGCACAGGGGGGGCAGATACGCAGTATTTT. It specifies CASSTGGADTQYF.

The rearrangement links TRBV6-2 or TRBV6-3 to TRBJ2-1, with 8 bases that match TRBD2. The V gene's germline CDR1 is MNHEY and CDR2 SVGEGT. CDR3 size: 14 residues. Losses at the gene ends were 2 bases for V and 4 bases for J; bases not matched to a gene: 1. The CDR3 sequence: CASSYAGGYNEQFF. DNA for the CDR3: TGTGCCAGCAGTTACGCGGGGGGTTACAATGAGCAGTTCTTC.

This clonotype was picked up one time. V is TRBV20-1 and J is TRBJ2-5; D possibly matches TRBD1 or TRBD2 (7 bases each). V gave up 1 base and J gave up 2 bases, with 17 bases separating them. The germline V gene encodes CDR1 DFQATT and CDR2 SNEGSKA (reference sequence). The CDR3 contains 16 residues. The CDR3 loop is CSARARIRGGQETQYF. CDR3 bases: TGCAGTGCTAGAGCCCGCATCAGGGGGGGGCAAGAGACCCAGTACTTC.

This clonotype appeared once. The chain joins TRBV4-2 to TRBJ2-2; D not resolved. Germline V gene lookup returns CDR1 LGHNA and CDR2 YNFKEQ. CDR3 length: 15 amino acids. Trimming took 0 bases from V and 7 from J, leaving 12 bases between them. The CDR3 reads CASSQDHSVGGELFF. The CDR3 DNA reads as TGTGCCAGCAGCCAAGATCACAGCGTTGGCGGGGAGCTGTTTTTT.

In this sample, this clonotype turned up a few times. This chain joins TRBV20-1 and TRBJ2-1; D gene ambiguous. The CDR3 runs 13 residues. Germline V gene data show CDR1 as DFQATT and CDR2 as SNEGSKA (reference sequence). Trimming removed 0 bases from V and 7 bases from J, with 10 bases in between. CDR3 in DNA: TGCAGTGCTAGAGATTGGACCGTTAATGAGCAGTTCTTC. Translated, it gives CSARDWTVNEQFF.

This clonotype was observed a handful of times. CDR3 sequence reads: CASSYGKGTMPLHF. CDR3 sequence (DNA): TGTGCCAGCAGTTACGGGAAGGGCACAATGCCCCTCCACTTT. The genes are TRBV6-5 and TRBJ1-6; D unclear. In germline, CDR1 is MNHEY, CDR2 SVGAGI. With 2 bases removed from V and 13 bases from J, the gap between germline ends came to 15 bases. The CDR3 length is 14 residues.

The CDR3: CATSPRDTFVHEQYF. CDR3 nucleotide sequence: TGTGCCACCAGCCCGCGGGACACCTTCGTCCACGAGCAGTACTTC. The rearrangement joins TRBV24-1 to TRBJ2-7, with D perhaps being TRBD1 or TRBD2 (6 bases each). Trimming removed 7 bases from V and 5 bases from J, with 20 bases in between. CDR1 is KGHDR and CDR2 is SFDVKD in the germline V gene. The CDR3 totals 15 residues.

The chain carries TRBV5-5 and TRBJ2-1; 9 bases map to TRBD2. The CDR3 has 15 residues. After removal of 2 bases from V and 7 bases from J, the junction contained 7 bases not matched to a gene. Germline CDR1 is SGHKS and CDR2 is YYEKEE (reference sequence). CDR3 DNA sequence: TGTGCCAGCAGCTTACTTAGCGGGAGTTTTAATGAGCAGTTCTTC. This encodes CASSLLSGSFNEQFF.

The V and J genes are TRBV28 and TRBJ1-1; no reliable D call. From germline, CDR1 is MDHEN and CDR2 SYDVKM. V lost 7 bases and J 1 base, leaving 16 bases between the germline ends. CDR3 length: 15 residues. Here the CDR3 DNA reads TGTGCCAGCATTCGACTCGGGAGCTCGAACACTGAAGCTTTCTTT. Amino acid sequence: CASIRLGSSNTEAFF. Full variable domain (rest looked up from reference TRBV28 and TRBJ1-1): DVKVTQSSRYLVKRTGEKVFLECVQDMDHENMFWYRQDPGLGLRLIYFSYDVKMKEKGDIPEGYSVSREKKERFSLILESASTNQTSMYLCASIRLGSSNTEAFFGQGTRLTVV.

This clonotype was recorded a few times. The V and J genes are TRBV7-6 and TRBJ2-2; D not certain. Trimming cost V 5 bases and J 0 bases, with 13 bases left between them. The CDR3 runs to 16 residues. Germline loops: CDR1 SGHVS, CDR2 FNYEAQ. The CDR3 protein is CASSPRATSNTGELFF. The CDR3 bases are TGTGCCAGCAGCCCAAGGGCGACATCGAACACCGGGGAGCTGTTTTTT.

The V gene is TRBV20-1, the J gene TRBJ2-5; D is possibly TRBD2 (7 bases). The J call is uncertain, as TRBJ2-1 better fits the DNA end. In germline, CDR1 is DFQATT, CDR2 SNEGSKA (reference sequence). CDR3 size: 14 residues. CDR3 sequence (DNA): TGCAGTGCTAGACATGGGGAGGGGGGAGAGACCCAGTTCTTC. Translating it yields CSARHGEGGETQFF.

The chain has TRBV11-2 and TRBJ2-7; the match to TRBD2 covers 10 bases. Germline V lookup: CDR1 SGHAT, CDR2 FQNNGV. The CDR3 sequence is 14 residues long. Trimming cost V 3 bases and J 11 bases; bases outside gene matches: 10. The CDR3 bases are TGTGCCAGCAGCTTCTCGAGTACTAGCGGGGCCGAGTACTTC. Residues: CASSFSSTSGAEYF.

This clonotype was seen repeatedly, ten times or more. The J gene is TRBJ1-6, the V gene TRBV10-3; weak D call: TRBD1 (5 bases). The ends were cut back, 2 bases at V and 10 bases at J, with 9 bases in the middle. This CDR3 region has 13 residues. Germline V gene data show CDR1 as ENHRY and CDR2 as SYGVKD. DNA for the CDR3: TGTGCCATCAGTGAGGGTCGGGGGTCACCCCTCCACTTT. Encoded protein: CAISEGRGSPLHF.

In its sample, this clonotype was seen many times. The genes are TRBV7-3 and TRBJ2-1; 14 bases are a match to TRBD2. The CDR3 runs to 15 residues. Germline assignment: CDR1 SGHTA and CDR2 FQGTGA. The V segment lost 2 bases and the J segment 13 bases; nucleotides outside the gene matches: 7. This CDR3 reads CASSLGGLAGEGQFF. The CDR3 coding sequence is TGTGCCAGCAGCTTAGGGGGACTAGCGGGAGAGGGACAGTTCTTC.

The gene calls are TRBV7-2 and TRBJ1-1; possible D gene TRBD1, 6 bases. The V end was cut by 1 base, the J end by 4 bases, with 13 bases between. The germline V gene encodes CDR1 SGHTA and CDR2 FQGNSA. The length of the CDR3 is 15 residues. CDR3 DNA sequence: TGTGCCAGCAGCTTAGTCCGGGGAGGGGGCACTGAAGCTTTCTTT. It yields the protein CASSLVRGGGTEAFF.

This clonotype was picked up one time. The rearrangement uses TRBV4-1 and TRBJ2-3; D possibly corresponds to TRBD2 (5 bases). This CDR3 is built from 15 residues. Germline CDR1 MGHRA, CDR2 YSYEKL. Trimming took 0 bases from V and 3 from J, leaving 10 bases between them. The CDR3 DNA reads TGCGCCAGCAGCCAAGATCAAGCGGCTACAGATACGCAGTATTTT. Protein product: CASSQDQAATDTQYF.

A word on this clonotype: At one boundary the junction diverges from the germline segment, which might be a read error. The chain is built from TRBV5-1 and TRBJ2-5; maybe TRBD1 (6 bases). The V gene's germline CDR1 is SGHRS and CDR2 YFSETQ. The CDR3 loop spans 14 amino acids. CDR3 coding DNA: TGCGCCAGCAGCTTGGCACCAGGGGAAGAGACCCACTACTTC. Amino acid sequence: CASSLAPGEETHYF.

This clonotype was found a few times. The chain is built from TRBV28 and TRBJ2-7, with a possible D match to TRBD1 (5 bases). This CDR3 spans 17 amino acids. The germline CDR1 and CDR2 sequences are MDHEN and SYDVKM. V dropped 4 bases and J dropped 3 bases, with 22 bases sitting between them. DNA for the CDR3: TGTGCCAGCAGTTCGCGGAAGGGCAGGGATGGGATCTACGAGCAGTACTTC. The encoded protein is CASSSRKGRDGIYEQYF.

This chain joins TRBV5-1 and TRBJ2-3; 9 positions match TRBD2. The germline gives CDR1 SGHRS, CDR2 YFSETQ. V lost 6 bases and J lost 0; bases outside the gene matches: 8. The CDR3 has 16 residues. CDR3 coding DNA: TGCGCCAGCACTTCCACCGGGACTAGCAGCACAGATACGCAGTATTTT. It yields the protein CASTSTGTSSTDTQYF.

The chain joins TRBV29-1 to TRBJ1-2; TRBD1 aligns across 7 bases. Unmatched junction bases numbered 8, after V lost 6 bases and J lost 4 bases. Germline loops: CDR1 SQVTM, CDR2 ANQGSEA. This CDR3 is built from 13 residues. The DNA of the CDR3 is TGCAGCGTGACCGGACAGGACACCTATGGCTACACCTTC. This codes for CSVTGQDTYGYTF. The full variable domain, in which reference TRBV29-1 and TRBJ1-2 provide the parts outside the CDR3, is SAVISQKPSRDICQRGTSLTIQCQVDSQVTMMFWYRQQPGQSLTLIATANQGSEATYESGFVIDKFPISRPNLTFSTLTVSNMSPEDSSIYLCSVTGQDTYGYTFGSGTRLTVV.

This clonotype has a handful of counts. The CDR3: CASSLVETTYQETQYF. The CDR3 DNA reads TGTGCCAGCAGCTTGGTTGAGACAACGTACCAAGAGACCCAGTACTTC. The V and J genes are TRBV7-8 and TRBJ2-5; D ambiguous. This CDR3 comprises 16 residues. Germline values: CDR1 SGHVS, CDR2 FQNEAQ. The V and J ends lost 3 bases and 0 bases respectively, with 14 bases between them.

This chain joins TRBV6-5 and TRBJ2-7, with 11 positions matching TRBD2. The V and J ends lost 2 bases and 3 bases, in that order; junction bases with no gene match: 0. This CDR3 comprises 14 residues. Germline V gene data show CDR1 as MNHEY and CDR2 as SVGAGI. Written as DNA, the CDR3 is TGTGCCAGCAGTTACCTAGCGGGAGGCTACGAGCAGTACTTC. The encoded protein is CASSYLAGGYEQYF.

The chain couples TRBV6-5 to TRBJ2-3; tentative D call: TRBD2 (5 bases). The CDR3 is 18 amino acids. Deletions cut 0 bases from V and 0 bases from J, with 16 bases between. Germline CDR1 is MNHEY and CDR2 is SVGAGI. The chain's CDR3 is CASSYSSGGGFSTDTQYF. DNA of the CDR3: TGTGCCAGCAGTTACTCGTCTGGCGGAGGATTTAGCACAGATACGCAGTATTTT.